This TCR beta chain was documented in a study of shared clonotypes between healthy human individuals. In the authors' methods: Filtering differed since immunoSEQ provided only junctions, with no quality scores. Method: immunoSEQ multiplex PCR; TCRdb's copy keeps in-frame clones and lacks some. V and J calls plus clone size are reproduced from that table; the DNA served to infer D and trimming. Among roughly 640,000 clones listed, more than 95% were seen once. Between the trimmed V and J ends, which lost 4 bases and 4 bases, there was a span of 19 bases. CDR3 size: 16 residues. Germline loops: CDR1 SGHRS, CDR2 YFSETQ.

V gene TRBV5-1 combines with J gene TRBJ2-3; the D gene is possibly TRBD2 (5 bases). This clonotype was obtained from a woman in her 30s in good health. The sequencing sample was made of naive CD4+ T cells sorted from blood. Indicated subset: CD45RA+ positively selected. The CDR3 is CASSTGWGFTADTQYF. The CDR3 coding sequence is TGCGCCAGCAGCACGGGGTGGGGTTTTACTGCAGATACGCAGTATTTT.